These 30 T cell receptor beta chains came from one sample sequenced in a study of cytotoxic CD8 clonotypes in ibrutinib-treated CLL. Data came from immunoSEQ multiplex PCR; TCRdb stores just in-frame clones and leaves some out. The sample holds more than 75,000 clones, around 77% seen once. The source was PBMCs, collected after 24 months of ibrutinib treatment. The source of these receptors is a human donor with chronic lymphocytic leukemia.

The V and J genes are TRBV28 and TRBJ1-1; D is unresolved. CDR3 length equals 14 residues. The ends were cut back, 8 bases at V and 4 bases at J, with 17 bases in the middle. CDR1 and CDR2 (germline): MDHEN, SYDVKM. This chain's CDR3 is CASSPGGWSTEAFF. The CDR3 DNA sequence: TGTGCCAGCTCACCTGGAGGGTGGTCCACTGAAGCTTTCTTT. Complete variable domain (other parts from reference TRBV28 and TRBJ1-1): DVKVTQSSRYLVKRTGEKVFLECVQDMDHENMFWYRQDPGLGLRLIYFSYDVKMKEKGDIPEGYSVSREKKERFSLILESASTNQTSMYLCASSPGGWSTEAFFGQGTRLTVV.

The rearrangement joins TRBV10-2 to TRBJ2-3; the match to TRBD1 covers 7 bases. Germline V gene data show CDR1 as WSHSY and CDR2 as SAAADI. The V and J ends lost 3 bases and 4 bases, in that order; junction bases with no gene match: 10. This CDR3 region has 16 residues. This CDR3 is CASSDFVRGRADTQYF. DNA for the CDR3: TGCGCCAGCAGTGATTTTGTCAGGGGGAGAGCAGATACGCAGTATTTT.

The chain links TRBV5-6 to TRBJ1-5; TRBD1 is a possible D gene (5 bases). This CDR3 contains 17 residues. The germline CDR1 and CDR2 sequences are SGHDT and YYEEEE. Between the trimmed V and J ends, which lost 1 base and 2 bases, there was a span of 16 bases. Here the CDR3 reads CASSLRGSNKGNQPQHF. CDR3 in DNA: TGTGCCAGCAGCTTGCGGGGCTCGAATAAAGGCAATCAGCCCCAGCATTTT.

The rearrangement links TRBV6-6 to TRBJ2-7, with 8 bases that match TRBD1. After removal of 2 bases from V and 6 bases from J, the junction contained 3 bases not matched to a gene. This CDR3 spans 13 amino acids. Germline CDR1 and CDR2: MNHNY and SVGAGI (reference sequence). The CDR3 DNA sequence: TGTGCCAGCAGTTACGGACAGGGTTCCGAGCAGTACTTC. Residues: CASSYGQGSEQYF.

The chain carries TRBV4-2 and TRBJ1-2; 8 bases map to TRBD1. The germline CDR1 and CDR2 sequences are LGHNA and YNFKEQ. The CDR3 is 15 amino acids. Trimming cost V 0 bases and J 8 bases; bases outside gene matches: 8. The CDR3 sequence: CASSQDVQGDGGYTF. The DNA of the CDR3 is TGTGCCAGCAGCCAAGATGTACAGGGGGATGGAGGCTACACCTTC.

With regard to this clone: The junction departs from the called germline gene at one end, perhaps through a read error. The V and J genes are TRBV13 and TRBJ2-7; D is unresolved. Looked up from germline, CDR1 is PRHDT and CDR2 is FYEKMQ (reference sequence). The CDR3 extends over 14 amino acids. In DNA, the CDR3 is TGTGCCAGCAGCCTAGGTCTGGTCACCTACGAGCAGTACTTC. Its protein product is CASSLGLVTYEQYF.

The chain employs TRBV28 and TRBJ1-1, with TRBD1 identical over 7 bases. The trim removed 6 bases at V and 3 bases at J, leaving 7 bases unmatched. From germline, CDR1 is MDHEN and CDR2 SYDVKM. The CDR3 has 14 residues. This CDR3 reads CASSEGDRDTEAFF. The CDR3 bases are TGTGCCAGCAGCGAGGGAGACAGGGACACTGAAGCTTTCTTT.

This clone turned up a few times. The CDR3 is CASSPIRDQNEQYF. The CDR3 nucleotides are TGTGCCAGCTCACCAATCCGGGATCAGAACGAGCAGTACTTC. The rearrangement links TRBV18 to TRBJ2-7, with TRBD2 as a possible D gene (5 bases). V lost 2 bases to trimming and J lost 5 bases, with 13 bases between them. Germline CDR1 and CDR2: KGHSH and LQKENI. This CDR3 has 14 amino acids.

The rearrangement links TRBV7-6 to TRBJ2-7; D may be TRBD1 or TRBD2 (6 bases each). The CDR3 covers 13 residues. V lost 5 bases to trimming and J lost 7 bases, with 15 bases between them. Germline V lookup: CDR1 SGHVS, CDR2 FNYEAQ. This chain's CDR3 is CASSPNEGGEQYF. The CDR3 DNA follows: TGTGCCAGCAGCCCAAATGAGGGGGGAGAGCAGTACTTC. Full variable domain (missing parts from reference TRBV7-6 and TRBJ2-7): GAGVSQSPRYKVTKRGQDVALRCDPISGHVSLYWYRQALGQGPEFLTYFNYEAQQDKSGLPNDRFSAERPEGSISTLTIQRTEQRDSAMYRCASSPNEGGEQYFGPGTRLTVT.

The J gene is TRBJ1-4, the V gene TRBV7-9, with no clear D. Germline values: CDR1 SEHNR, CDR2 FQNEAQ (reference sequence). This CDR3 region has 16 residues. V was pared by 5 bases and J by 5 bases, with 18 bases between. This chain's CDR3 is CASSLAPAIANEKLFF. The CDR3 nucleotides are TGTGCCAGCAGCCTGGCCCCTGCCATTGCCAATGAAAAACTGTTTTTT.

This chain joins TRBV9 and TRBJ2-3, with 9 bases matching TRBD2. The CDR3 consists of 16 residues. The V segment lost 4 bases and the J segment 0 bases; nucleotides outside the gene matches: 6. Germline V gives CDR1 SGDLS, CDR2 YYNGEE. As DNA, the CDR3 is TGTGCCAGCAGCCCGGCTAGCGGGGCCAGCACAGATACGCAGTATTTT. This codes for CASSPASGASTDTQYF.

The V gene is TRBV30, the J gene TRBJ1-4; tentative D call: TRBD1 (5 bases). Germline CDR1 is GTSNPN and CDR2 is SVGIG (reference sequence). Between the trimmed V and J ends, which lost 0 bases and 8 bases, there was a span of 7 bases. The CDR3 is 12 residues long. The CDR3 DNA sequence: TGTGCCTGGAGTGTACGGGGGGAAAAACTGTTTTTT. Amino acids: CAWSVRGEKLFF.

The table lists this clone with a count of one. The chain employs TRBV29-1 and TRBJ2-2; tentative D call: TRBD2 (6 bases). The V and J ends lost 4 bases and 0 bases respectively, with 9 bases between them. Germline V lookup: CDR1 SQVTM, CDR2 ANQGSEA. CDR3 length: 14 amino acids. CDR3 nucleotides: TGCAGCGTTGGGGACTGGGCGAACACCGGGGAGCTGTTTTTT. Encoded protein: CSVGDWANTGELFF.

The chain has TRBV19 and TRBJ1-1, with D possibly being TRBD1 (5 bases). The ends were cut back, 1 base at V and 4 bases at J, with 10 bases in the middle. Per the germline V gene, CDR1 is LNHDA and CDR2 is SQIVND (reference sequence). The CDR3 extends over 14 amino acids. As DNA, the CDR3 is TGTGCCAGTAGTATAGGAGGGGCAACCACTGAAGCTTTCTTT. The encoded protein is CASSIGGATTEAFF.

The chain recombines TRBV11-2 with TRBJ2-7, with 12 bases fitting TRBD2. CDR3 size: 15 residues. In germline, CDR1 is SGHAT, CDR2 FQNNGV. Trimming cost V 4 bases and J 3 bases; bases outside gene matches: 4. The CDR3 region has the DNA TGTGCCAGCAGCTCTGGGACTAGCGGGTACTACGAGCAGTACTTC. This gives the protein CASSSGTSGYYEQYF.

This clone was counted between two and nine times. The chain uses TRBV7-9 and TRBJ1-2; 7 bases match TRBD1. The length of the CDR3 is 13 residues. V dropped 3 bases and J dropped 4; count of bases not matched to a gene: 2. Germline values: CDR1 SEHNR, CDR2 FQNEAQ (reference sequence). CDR3: CASSLGQSYGYTF. The CDR3 region has the DNA TGTGCCAGCAGCTTGGGACAGAGCTATGGCTACACCTTC.

In its sample, this clone was seen once. The V gene is TRBV28, the J gene TRBJ1-2; 9 bases fit TRBD1. Germline V gene sequence: CDR1 MDHEN, CDR2 SYDVKM. The V and J ends lost 11 bases and 4 bases, in that order; junction bases with no gene match: 5. CDR3 length: 12 residues. CDR3 region: CAVSDRGYGYTF. The CDR3 DNA reads as TGTGCCGTATCGGACAGGGGCTATGGCTACACCTTC.

This rearrangement joins TRBV11-1 to TRBJ1-2, with 7 bases matching TRBD1. Germline V lookup: CDR1 SGHAT, CDR2 FQDESV (reference sequence). This CDR3 has 15 residues. Trimming at V came to 5 bases and at J to 5 bases, leaving 11 bases not matched to a gene. The CDR3 bases are TGTGCCAGCAGCACAGGGGCCGCGGAGAGTTATGGCTACACCTTC. Its protein is CASSTGAAESYGYTF. Together with reference TRBV11-1 and TRBJ1-2, the CDR3 gives the full variable domain: EAEVAQSPRYKITEKSQAVAFWCDPISGHATLYWYRQILGQGPELLVQFQDESVVDDSQLPKDRFSAERLKGVDSTLKIQPAELGDSAMYLCASSTGAAESYGYTFGSGTRLTVV.

V is TRBV27 and J is TRBJ1-5, with D hard to call. Germline-derived CDR1 and CDR2 are MNHEY and SMNVEV (reference sequence). V gave up 3 bases and J gave up 4 bases, with 13 bases separating them. The length of the CDR3 is 15 residues. CDR3 amino acids: CASSFAARWNQPQHF. As DNA, the CDR3 is TGTGCCAGCAGTTTTGCAGCCCGGTGGAATCAGCCCCAGCATTTT.

The chain employs TRBV19 and TRBJ1-5; D might be TRBD1 (6 bases). Germline lookup yields CDR1 LNHDA and CDR2 SQIVND (reference sequence). V gave up 5 bases and J gave up 4 bases, with 15 bases separating them. The length of the CDR3 is 15 residues. CDR3 DNA: TGTGCCAGTAGTGCAGACGACAGGAAAAATCAGCCCCAGCATTTT. Translated: CASSADDRKNQPQHF. Together with reference TRBV19 and TRBJ1-5, the CDR3 gives the full variable domain: DGGITQSPKYLFRKEGQNVTLSCEQNLNHDAMYWYRQDPGQGLRLIYYSQIVNDFQKGDIAEGYSVSREKKESFPLTVTSAQKNPTAFYLCASSADDRKNQPQHFGDGTRLSIL.

The count of this clone is one. V usage is TRBV19 and J usage is TRBJ2-3, with no clear D. The CDR3 is 11 residues long. Germline V gene data show CDR1 as LNHDA and CDR2 as SQIVND (reference sequence). Trimming cost V 10 bases and J 5 bases, with 10 bases left between them. The CDR3 coding sequence is TGTGCCATTCAGGTAGTAGATACGCAGTATTTT. Its translation is CAIQVVDTQYF. The entire variable domain, with the rest obtained from reference TRBV19 and TRBJ2-3, is as follows: DGGITQSPKYLFRKEGQNVTLSCEQNLNHDAMYWYRQDPGQGLRLIYYSQIVNDFQKGDIAEGYSVSREKKESFPLTVTSAQKNPTAFYLCAIQVVDTQYFGPGTRLTVL.

This chain links TRBV11-3 with TRBJ1-2, with TRBD1 matching over 11 bases. CDR1 is SGHNT and CDR2 is YENEEA in the germline V gene. This CDR3 is 15 amino acids long. The V gene end was trimmed by 5 bases and the J gene end by 6 bases; junction bases not matched to a gene: 8. CDR3 protein: CASSRRGQGVNGYTF. The CDR3 DNA sequence: TGTGCCAGCAGCCGAAGGGGACAGGGGGTCAATGGCTACACCTTC.

This chain links TRBV7-8 with TRBJ2-1; 7 bases align to TRBD2. Trimming took 7 bases from V and 6 from J; bases not matched to a gene: 12. The CDR3 contains 15 residues. In germline, CDR1 is SGHVS, CDR2 FQNEAQ. The CDR3 coding sequence is TGTGCCAGCAACCAACCGGGGGGAGGAGGCAATGAGCAGTTCTTC. Its protein is CASNQPGGGGNEQFF.

The rearrangement joins TRBV7-2 to TRBJ2-7; D is undetermined. V was cut by 4 bases and J by 4 bases, with 5 bases left in between. The CDR3 contains 11 residues. Germline V gene lookup returns CDR1 SGHTA and CDR2 FQGNSA. The CDR3 loop reads CASSYRYEQYF. The DNA for the CDR3 is TGTGCCAGCAGCTACAGATACGAGCAGTACTTC.

This chain links TRBV4-1 with TRBJ1-2; D ambiguous. V shed 0 bases and J shed 5 bases, with 19 bases lying between them. The CDR3 spans 17 residues. Germline V gives CDR1 MGHRA, CDR2 YSYEKL. CDR3 loop: CASSQDTQKYNLYGYTF. The CDR3, as DNA: TGCGCCAGCAGCCAAGATACCCAGAAGTACAATCTTTATGGCTACACCTTC.

This clone appeared a few times. CDR3 in amino acids: CASSTGLAGVVYNEQFF. The CDR3 DNA reads as TGTGCCAGTAGTACAGGACTAGCGGGAGTTGTGTACAATGAGCAGTTCTTC. The J gene is TRBJ2-1, the V gene TRBV19; 13 nucleotides align to TRBD2. This CDR3 has 17 amino acids. CDR1 is LNHDA, CDR2 SQIVND, per germline (reference sequence). Losses at the gene ends were 4 bases for V and 4 bases for J; bases not matched to a gene: 7.

The chain employs TRBV27 and TRBJ1-2; TRBD1 aligns across 9 bases. The germline CDR1 and CDR2 sequences are MNHEY and SMNVEV (reference sequence). This CDR3 has 15 amino acids. V gave up 3 bases and J gave up 2 bases; unmatched junction bases: 4. Here the CDR3 DNA reads TGTGCCAGCAGTTTGACACAGGGGGCGAACTATGGCTACACCTTC. Translating gives CASSLTQGANYGYTF.

The chain combines TRBV7-9 with TRBJ1-1, with 7 bases that match TRBD1. CDR1 is SEHNR and CDR2 is FQNEAQ in the germline V gene (reference sequence). V was pared by 4 bases and J by 3 bases, with 8 bases of the junction left unmatched. The CDR3 is 15 amino acids. The CDR3 loop is CASSYSTGRDTEAFF. The CDR3 nucleotides read TGTGCCAGCAGCTACTCGACAGGGAGGGACACTGAAGCTTTCTTT.

In this sample, this clone turned up once. The CDR3 bases are TGTGCCAGCTCACCATATAACTTCGGGACTCACAATGAGCAGTTCTTC. It is translated as CASSPYNFGTHNEQFF. V gene TRBV18 combines with J gene TRBJ2-1; TRBD2 might be the D (6 bases). CDR3 length equals 16 residues. Looked up from germline, CDR1 is KGHSH and CDR2 is LQKENI. V lost 2 bases to trimming and J lost 5 bases, with 16 bases between them.

The V call is TRBV27, the J call TRBJ2-5, with a weak D call TRBD2 (8 bases). Trimming pared 6 bases from V and 3 bases from J, leaving 29 bases between. CDR3 length: 19 residues. Germline-derived CDR1 and CDR2 are MNHEY and SMNVEV (reference sequence). The CDR3 region is CASRQDRAPAGGMEETQYF. CDR3 nucleotide sequence: TGTGCCAGCAGACAAGACAGGGCACCGGCGGGAGGAATGGAAGAGACCCAGTACTTC.